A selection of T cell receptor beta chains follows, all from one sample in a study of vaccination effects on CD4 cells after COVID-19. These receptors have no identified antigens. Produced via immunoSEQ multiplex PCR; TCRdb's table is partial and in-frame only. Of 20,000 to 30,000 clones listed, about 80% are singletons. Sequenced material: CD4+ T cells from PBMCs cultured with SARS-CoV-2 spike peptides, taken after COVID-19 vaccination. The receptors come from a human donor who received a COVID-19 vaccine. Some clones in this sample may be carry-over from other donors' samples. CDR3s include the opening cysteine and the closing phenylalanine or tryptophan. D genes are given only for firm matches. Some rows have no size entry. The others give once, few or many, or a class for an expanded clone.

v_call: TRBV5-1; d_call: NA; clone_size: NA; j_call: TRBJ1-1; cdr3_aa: CASSPGPNTEAFF; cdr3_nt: TGCGCCAGCAGCCCCGGGCCCAACACTGAAGCTTTCTTT
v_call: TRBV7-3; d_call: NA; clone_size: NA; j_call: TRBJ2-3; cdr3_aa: CASSLRELGDTQYF; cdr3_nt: TGTGCCAGCAGCTTAAGGGAGCTAGGAGATACGCAGTATTTT
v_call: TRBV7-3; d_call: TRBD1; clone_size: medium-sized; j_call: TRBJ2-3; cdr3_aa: CASSYDRGVDTQYF; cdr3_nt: TGTGCCAGCAGCTACGACAGGGGAGTTGATACGCAGTATTTT
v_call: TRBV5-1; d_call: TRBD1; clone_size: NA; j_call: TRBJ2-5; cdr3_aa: CASSLGTGGEETQYF; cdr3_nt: TGCGCCAGCAGCCTCGGGACAGGGGGAGAGGAGACCCAGTACTTC
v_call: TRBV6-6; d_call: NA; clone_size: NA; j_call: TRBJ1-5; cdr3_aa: CASRQNSNQPQHF; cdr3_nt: TGTGCCAGCCGACAGAATAGCAATCAGCCCCAGCATTTT
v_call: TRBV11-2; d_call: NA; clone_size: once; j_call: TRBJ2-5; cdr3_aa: CASSLRGGGGQETQYF; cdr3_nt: TGTGCCAGCAGCTTAAGGGGCGGAGGAGGCCAAGAGACCCAGTACTTC
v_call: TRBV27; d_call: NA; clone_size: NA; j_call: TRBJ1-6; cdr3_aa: CASSERNNSPLHF; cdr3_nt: TGTGCCAGCAGCGAGAGAAATAATTCACCCCTCCACTTT
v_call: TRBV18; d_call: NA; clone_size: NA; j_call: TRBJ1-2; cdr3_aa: CASSPGNYGYTF; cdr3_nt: TGTGCCAGCTCACCGGGTAACTATGGCTACACCTTC
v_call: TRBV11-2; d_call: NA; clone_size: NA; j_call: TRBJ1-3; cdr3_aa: CASSLTGNTIYF; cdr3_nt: TGTGCCAGCAGCTTGACCGGAAACACCATATATTTT
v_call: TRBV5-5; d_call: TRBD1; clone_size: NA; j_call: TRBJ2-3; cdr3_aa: CASNGQGSRTDTQYF; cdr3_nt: TGTGCCAGCAACGGACAGGGGTCTCGCACAGATACGCAGTATTTT
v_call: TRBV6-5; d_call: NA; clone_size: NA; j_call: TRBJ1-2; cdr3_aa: CASSPGQFYGYTF; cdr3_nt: TGTGCCAGCAGTCCCGGACAGTTCTATGGCTACACCTTC
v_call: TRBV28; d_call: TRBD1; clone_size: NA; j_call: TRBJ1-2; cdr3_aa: CASSPTGGSLGYTF; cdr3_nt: TGTGCCAGCTCGCCGACAGGGGGATCGTTAGGCTACACCTTC
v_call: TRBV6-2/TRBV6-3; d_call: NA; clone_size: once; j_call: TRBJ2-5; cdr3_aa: CASSDQMDVQETQYF; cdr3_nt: TGTGCCAGCAGTGACCAGATGGACGTCCAAGAGACCCAGTACTTC
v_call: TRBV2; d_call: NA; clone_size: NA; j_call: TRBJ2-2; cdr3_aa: CASSVRRGQNTGELFF; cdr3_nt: TGTGCCAGCAGTGTTCGGCGGGGGCAGAACACCGGGGAGCTGTTTTTT
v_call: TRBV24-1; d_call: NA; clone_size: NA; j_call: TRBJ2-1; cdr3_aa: CATSDNHLRKTSYNEQFF; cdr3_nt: TGTGCCACCAGTGATAATCACCTGCGAAAAACCTCCTACAATGAGCAGTTCTTC
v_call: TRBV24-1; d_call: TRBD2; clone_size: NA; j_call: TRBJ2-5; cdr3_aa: CATSDPGTSRETQYF; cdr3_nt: TGTGCCACCAGTGATCCGGGGACTAGCCGAGAGACCCAGTACTTC
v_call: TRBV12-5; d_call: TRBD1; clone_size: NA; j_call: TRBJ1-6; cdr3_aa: CASGRNPGQGQSPLHF; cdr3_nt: TGTGCTAGTGGTCGTAATCCGGGACAGGGTCAATCACCCCTCCACTTT
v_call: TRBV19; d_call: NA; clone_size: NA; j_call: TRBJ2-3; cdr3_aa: CASSISRGTDTQYF; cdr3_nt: TGTGCCAGTAGTATTTCCAGGGGTACCGATACGCAGTATTTT
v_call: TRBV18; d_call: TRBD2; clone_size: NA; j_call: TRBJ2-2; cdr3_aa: CASSSAGGPAGELFF; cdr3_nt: TGTGCCAGCTCATCAGCGGGGGGGCCAGCCGGGGAGCTGTTTTTT
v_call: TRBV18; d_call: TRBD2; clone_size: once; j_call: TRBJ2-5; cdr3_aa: CASSPLRGADQETQYF; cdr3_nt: TGTGCCAGCTCACCACTGCGGGGGGCCGACCAAGAGACCCAGTACTTC
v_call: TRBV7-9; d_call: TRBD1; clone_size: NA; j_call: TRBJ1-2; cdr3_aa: CASSLGGTGYGYTF; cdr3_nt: TGTGCCAGCAGCTTAGGGGGGACAGGATATGGCTACACCTTC
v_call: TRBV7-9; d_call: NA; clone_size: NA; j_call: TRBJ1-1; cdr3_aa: CASSLADGIGAFF; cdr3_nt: TGTGCCAGCAGCTTAGCTGATGGAATTGGAGCTTTCTTT
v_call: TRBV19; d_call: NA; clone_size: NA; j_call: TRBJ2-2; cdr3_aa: CASLGGVNTGELFF; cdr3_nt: TGTGCCAGTTTGGGGGGAGTGAACACCGGGGAGCTGTTTTTT
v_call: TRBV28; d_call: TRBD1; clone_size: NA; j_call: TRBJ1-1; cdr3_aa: CASSLAPGQGFTEAFF; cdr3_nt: TGTGCCAGCAGTTTAGCCCCGGGACAGGGGTTCACTGAAGCTTTCTTT
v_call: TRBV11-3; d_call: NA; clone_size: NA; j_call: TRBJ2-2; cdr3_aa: CASSTRTGGNTGELFF; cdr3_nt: TGTGCCAGCAGCACGAGGACGGGCGGGAACACCGGGGAGCTGTTTTTT
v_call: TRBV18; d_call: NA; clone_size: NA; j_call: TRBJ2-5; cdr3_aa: CASSPLHPVPQETQYF; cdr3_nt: TGTGCCAGCTCACCACTCCACCCGGTGCCGCAAGAGACCCAGTACTTC
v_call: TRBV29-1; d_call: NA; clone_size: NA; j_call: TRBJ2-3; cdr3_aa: CSVVLLKNTDTQYF; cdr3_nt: TGCAGCGTTGTCCTTCTCAAAAACACAGATACGCAGTATTTT
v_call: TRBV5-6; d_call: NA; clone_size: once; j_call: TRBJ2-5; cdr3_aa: CASSLTTQETQYF; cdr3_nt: TGTGCCAGCAGCTTGACAACTCAAGAGACCCAGTACTTC
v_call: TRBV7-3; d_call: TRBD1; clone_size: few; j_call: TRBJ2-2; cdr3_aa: CASSLTGQANTGELFF; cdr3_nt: TGTGCCAGCAGCTTAACGGGACAGGCCAACACCGGGGAGCTGTTTTTT
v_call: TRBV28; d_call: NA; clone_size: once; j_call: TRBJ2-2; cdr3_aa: CASTSGGGELFF; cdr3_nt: TGTGCCAGCACCTCTGGGGGCGGGGAGCTGTTTTTT
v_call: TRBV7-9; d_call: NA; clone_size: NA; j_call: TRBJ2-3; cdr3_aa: CASSRGQTDTQYF; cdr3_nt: TGTGCCAGCAGCCGTGGACAGACAGATACGCAGTATTTT
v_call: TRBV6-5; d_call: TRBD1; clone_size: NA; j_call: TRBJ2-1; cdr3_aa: CASRMPGQGYNEQFF; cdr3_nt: TGTGCCAGCAGGATGCCGGGACAGGGATACAATGAGCAGTTCTTC
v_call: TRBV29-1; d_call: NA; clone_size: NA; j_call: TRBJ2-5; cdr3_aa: CSVEAPIRTQYF; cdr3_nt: TGCAGCGTTGAAGCACCGATAAGGACCCAGTACTTC
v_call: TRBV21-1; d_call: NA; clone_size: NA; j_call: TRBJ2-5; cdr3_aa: CASSKSQGTAKTAETQYF; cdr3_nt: TGTGCCAGCAGCAAATCCCAGGGGACAGCCAAAACTGCGGAGACCCAGTACTTC
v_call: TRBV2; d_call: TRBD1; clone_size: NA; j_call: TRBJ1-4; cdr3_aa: CASSVDRGNEKLFF; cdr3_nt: TGTGCCAGCAGTGTTGACAGGGGTAATGAAAAACTGTTTTTT
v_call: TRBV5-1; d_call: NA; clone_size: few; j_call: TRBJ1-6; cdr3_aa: CASSLAAGMGNSPLHF; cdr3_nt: TGCGCCAGCAGCTTGGCCGCCGGGATGGGTAATTCACCCCTCCACTTT
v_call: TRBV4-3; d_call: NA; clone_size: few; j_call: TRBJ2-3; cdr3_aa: CASSQVASTDTQYF; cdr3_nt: TGCGCCAGCAGCCAGGTAGCGAGCACAGATACGCAGTATTTT
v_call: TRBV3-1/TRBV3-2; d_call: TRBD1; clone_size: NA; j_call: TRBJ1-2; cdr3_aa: CASSLLGTGPNYGYTF; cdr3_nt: TGTGCCAGCAGCCTCTTGGGGACAGGGCCTAACTATGGCTACACCTTC
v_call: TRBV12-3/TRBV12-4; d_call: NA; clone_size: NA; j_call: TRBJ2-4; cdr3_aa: CASSPTGLSIQYF; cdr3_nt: TGTGCCAGCAGCCCCACAGGGTTAAGCATTCAGTACTTC
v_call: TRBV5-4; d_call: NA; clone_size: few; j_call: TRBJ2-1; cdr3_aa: CASSLHGSSYNEQFF; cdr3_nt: TGTGCCAGCAGCTTACACGGCAGCTCCTACAATGAGCAGTTCTTC
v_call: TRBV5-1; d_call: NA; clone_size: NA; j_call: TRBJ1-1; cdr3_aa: CASRPAGTAEAFF; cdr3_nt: TGCGCCAGCAGACCCGCAGGTACCGCTGAAGCTTTCTTT
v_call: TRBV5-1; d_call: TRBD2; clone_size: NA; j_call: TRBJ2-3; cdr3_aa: CASSPPGQAGADTQYF; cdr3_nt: TGCGCCAGCAGCCCCCCAGGACAAGCGGGGGCAGATACGCAGTATTTT
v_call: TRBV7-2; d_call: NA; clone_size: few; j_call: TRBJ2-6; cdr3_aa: CASSLRGVSGANVLTF; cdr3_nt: TGTGCCAGCAGCTTAAGAGGGGTCTCTGGGGCCAACGTCCTGACTTTC
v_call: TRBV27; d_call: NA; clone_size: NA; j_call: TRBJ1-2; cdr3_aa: CAIVEPDVYGYTF; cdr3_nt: TGTGCCATCGTCGAGCCAGACGTCTATGGCTACACCTTC
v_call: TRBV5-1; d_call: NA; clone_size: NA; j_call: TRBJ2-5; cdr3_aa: CASHQAQGEETQYF; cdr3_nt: TGCGCCAGCCACCAAGCACAGGGTGAAGAGACCCAGTACTTC
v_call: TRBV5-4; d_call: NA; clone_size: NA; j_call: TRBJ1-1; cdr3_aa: CASSLVGLNTEAFF; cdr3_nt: TGTGCCAGCAGCTTGGTTGGGTTAAACACTGAAGCTTTCTTT
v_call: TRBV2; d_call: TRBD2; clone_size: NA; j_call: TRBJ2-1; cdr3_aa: CASSGGGGQHDEQFF; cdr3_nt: TGTGCCAGCAGTGGAGGCGGGGGGCAGCACGATGAGCAGTTCTTC
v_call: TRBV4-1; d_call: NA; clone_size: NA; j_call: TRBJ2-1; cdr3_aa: CASSQDYVHSYNEQFF; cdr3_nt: TGCGCCAGCAGCCAAGATTACGTACACTCCTACAATGAGCAGTTCTTC
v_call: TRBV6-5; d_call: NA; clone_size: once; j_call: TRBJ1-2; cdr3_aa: CASSFSGAVPNYGYTF; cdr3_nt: TGTGCCAGCAGTTTTTCAGGGGCGGTACCTAACTATGGCTACACCTTC
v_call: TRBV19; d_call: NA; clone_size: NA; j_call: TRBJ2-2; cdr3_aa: CASSNSGLNTGELFF; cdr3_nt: TGTGCCAGTAGTAACTCGGGACTCAACACCGGGGAGCTGTTTTTT
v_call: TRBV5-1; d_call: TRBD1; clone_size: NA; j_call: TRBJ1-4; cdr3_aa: CASSLNLGGFNEKLFF; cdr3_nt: TGCGCCAGCAGCTTAAACCTAGGGGGCTTTAATGAAAAACTGTTTTTT
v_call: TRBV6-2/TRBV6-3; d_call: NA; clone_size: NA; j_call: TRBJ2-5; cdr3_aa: CASSYTGLRETQYF; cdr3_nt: TGTGCCAGCAGTTACACGGGTCTAAGAGAGACCCAGTACTTC
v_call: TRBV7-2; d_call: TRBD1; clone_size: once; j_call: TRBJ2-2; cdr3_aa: CASSQGQGRGPGELFF; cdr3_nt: TGTGCCAGCAGCCAAGGACAGGGCCGGGGTCCCGGGGAGCTGTTTTTT
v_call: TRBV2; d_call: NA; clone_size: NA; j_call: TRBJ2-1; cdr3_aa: CASRGSLNNEQFF; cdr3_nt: TGTGCCAGCAGGGGATCCTTGAACAATGAGCAGTTCTTC
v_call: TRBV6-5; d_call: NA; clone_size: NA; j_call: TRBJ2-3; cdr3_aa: CASSSRGRASTDTQYF; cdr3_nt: TGTGCCAGCAGTTCCCGAGGACGAGCCAGCACAGATACGCAGTATTTT